The entry below describes one T cell receptor beta chain. The antigen remains unidentified. Using a J-beta primer mix together with a sample-barcoded 5' primer, a second PCR was run for roughly 6 to 12 cycles. TCRdb itself ran the 5' RACE reads through MiXCR, one entry per CDR3 protein. The data contain approximately 790,000 distinct CDR3 sequences, approximately 59% of them singletons. This specimen belongs to a study of blood T cells in healthy people across ages. The study's findings and limits: The study found more naive CD4+ cells and higher diversity in long-lived than aged donors. It was held that the diversity estimates obtained from one million T cells were underestimates. Without sorted subsets, naive and antigen-experienced compartments could not be conclusively compared. While age rose, TCR beta diversity per million T cells dropped in a roughly linear way.

The source of this sequence is a man aged 25-45 years in good health. Sequenced sample: blood.

The CDR3 DNA follows: TGTGCCAGCTCTCCACCGGGGCGGACGAACACTGAAGCTTTCTTT. This translates into CASSPPGRTNTEAFF. The chain couples TRBV28 to TRBJ1-1; D perhaps matches TRBD1 (5 bases). The CDR3 covers 15 residues. Between the trimmed V and J ends, which lost 8 bases and 1 base, there was a span of 17 bases. Germline assignment: CDR1 MDHEN and CDR2 SYDVKM.